In this sample, the clone carrying this T cell receptor (beta chain) turned up a few times. What it recognizes is unknown. This record comes from a study of T-cell reconstitution after alpha-beta-depleted transplantation in children. Study results and caveats: Some patients' high day-60 TCRbeta diversity was attributed to recipient cells surviving conditioning. About two months after transplant, alpha-beta T cells reportedly came from several hundred expanded graft clones. Fresh T-cell production supplied most of the T-cell counts and diversity seen one year after transplant.

Germline V gene sequence: CDR1 SGDLS, CDR2 YYNGEE. The CDR3 runs 15 residues. The J segment lost 5 bases and the V segment lost 1 base, leaving 6 bases of the junction unmatched. The authors prepared the TCRbeta library with unique molecular identifiers. One entry per CDR3 protein, called by TCRdb with MiXCR from the PCR reads. The sample lists 250,000 to 400,000 distinct CDR3 sequences, 23% seen once, with approximately 11% in the top ten. This clonotype originated in a male patient younger than 18 who had a stem cell transplant for acute lymphoblastic leukemia, so the T cells may come from the graft donor. The V and J genes are TRBV9 and TRBJ2-3; TRBD2 agrees at 8 bases. Sequencing used PBMCs, mostly from graft donor cells, obtained 180 days after TCRalphabeta/CD19-depleted stem cell transplant. The CDR3 region has the DNA TGTGCCAGCAGCGTATTCGGGAGGGGACGAGATACGCAGTATTTT. This translates into CASSVFGRGRDTQYF.